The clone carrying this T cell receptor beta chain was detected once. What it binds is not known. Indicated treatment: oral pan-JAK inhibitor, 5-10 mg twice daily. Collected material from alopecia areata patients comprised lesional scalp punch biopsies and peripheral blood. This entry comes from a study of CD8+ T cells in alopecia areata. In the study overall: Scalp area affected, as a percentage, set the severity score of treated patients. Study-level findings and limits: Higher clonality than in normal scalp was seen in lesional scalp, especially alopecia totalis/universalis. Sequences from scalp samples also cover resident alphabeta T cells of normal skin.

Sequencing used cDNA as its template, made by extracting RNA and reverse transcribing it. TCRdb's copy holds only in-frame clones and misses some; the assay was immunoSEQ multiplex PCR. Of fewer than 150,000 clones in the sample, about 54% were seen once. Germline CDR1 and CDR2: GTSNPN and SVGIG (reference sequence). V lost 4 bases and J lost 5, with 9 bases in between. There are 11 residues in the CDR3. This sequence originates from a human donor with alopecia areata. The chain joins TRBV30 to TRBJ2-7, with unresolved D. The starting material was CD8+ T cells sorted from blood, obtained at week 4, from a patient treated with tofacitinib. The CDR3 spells CAWKLGDEQYF. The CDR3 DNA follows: TGTGCCTGGAAGCTGGGCGACGAGCAGTACTTC.